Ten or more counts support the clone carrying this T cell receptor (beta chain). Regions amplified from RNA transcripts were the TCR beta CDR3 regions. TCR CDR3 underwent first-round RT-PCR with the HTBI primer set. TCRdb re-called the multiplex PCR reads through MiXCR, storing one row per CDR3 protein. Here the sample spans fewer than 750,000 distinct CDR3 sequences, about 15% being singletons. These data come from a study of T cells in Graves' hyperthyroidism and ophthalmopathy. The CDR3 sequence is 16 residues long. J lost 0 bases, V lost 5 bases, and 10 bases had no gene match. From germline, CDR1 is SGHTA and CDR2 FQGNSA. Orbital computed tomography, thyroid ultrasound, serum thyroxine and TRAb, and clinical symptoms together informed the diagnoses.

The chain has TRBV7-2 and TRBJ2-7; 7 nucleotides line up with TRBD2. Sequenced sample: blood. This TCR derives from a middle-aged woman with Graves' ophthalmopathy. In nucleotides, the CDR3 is TGTGCCAGCAGCCTACCACTTAGCGGGTTCTCCTACGAGCAGTACTTC. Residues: CASSLPLSGFSYEQYF.